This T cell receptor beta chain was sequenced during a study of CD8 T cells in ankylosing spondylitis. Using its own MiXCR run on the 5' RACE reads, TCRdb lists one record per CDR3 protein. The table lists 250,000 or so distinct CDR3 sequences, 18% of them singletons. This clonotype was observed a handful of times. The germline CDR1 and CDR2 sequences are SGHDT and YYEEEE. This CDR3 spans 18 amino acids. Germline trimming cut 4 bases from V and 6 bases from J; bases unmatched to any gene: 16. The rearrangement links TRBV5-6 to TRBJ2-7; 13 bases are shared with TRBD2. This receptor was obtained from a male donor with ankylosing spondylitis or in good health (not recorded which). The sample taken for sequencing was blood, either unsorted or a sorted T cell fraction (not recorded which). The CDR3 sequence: CASSHGLAGEMSVSEQYF. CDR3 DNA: TGTGCCAGCAGCCATGGACTAGCGGGAGAAATGAGCGTGTCCGAGCAGTACTTC.